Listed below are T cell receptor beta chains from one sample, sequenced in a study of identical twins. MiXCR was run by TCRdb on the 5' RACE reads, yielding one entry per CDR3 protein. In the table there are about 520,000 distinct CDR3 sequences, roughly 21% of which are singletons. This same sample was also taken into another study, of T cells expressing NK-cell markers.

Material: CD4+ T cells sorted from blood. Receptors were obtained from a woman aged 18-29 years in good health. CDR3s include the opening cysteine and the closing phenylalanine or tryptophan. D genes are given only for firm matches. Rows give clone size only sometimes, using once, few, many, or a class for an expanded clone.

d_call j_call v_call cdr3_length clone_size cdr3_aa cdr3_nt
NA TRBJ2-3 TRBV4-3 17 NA CASSRLGPGSDTDTQYF TGCGCCAGCAGCCGTTTGGGACCAGGGTCGGACACAGATACGCAGTATTTT
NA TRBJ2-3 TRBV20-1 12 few CSARHWADTQYF TGCAGTGCTAGGCACTGGGCGGATACGCAGTATTTT
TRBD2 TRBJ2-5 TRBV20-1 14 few CSARVPSGVPAQYF TGCAGTGCTAGAGTCCCTAGCGGGGTACCGGCCCAGTACTTC
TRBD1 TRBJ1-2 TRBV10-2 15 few CASSFLDRLNPGYTF TGCGCCAGCAGTTTTTTGGACAGGCTGAACCCTGGCTACACCTTC
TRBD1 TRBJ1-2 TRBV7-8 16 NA CASSFGRTGVGYGYTF TGTGCCAGCAGCTTTGGCAGGACAGGAGTGGGCTATGGCTACACCTTC
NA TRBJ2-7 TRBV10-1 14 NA CASSVGPGSYEQYF TGCGCCAGCAGTGTGGGTCCCGGGTCCTACGAGCAGTACTTC
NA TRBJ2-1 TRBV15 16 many CATSRGLGAGTHEQFF TGTGCCACCAGCAGAGGCCTTGGGGCAGGTACCCATGAGCAGTTCTTC
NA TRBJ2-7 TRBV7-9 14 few CASSPRRHFYEQYF TGTGCCAGCAGCCCGAGGCGGCACTTCTACGAGCAGTACTTC
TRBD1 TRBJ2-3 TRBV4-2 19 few CASSLMDRVDGPDGDTQYF TGTGCCAGCAGCCTTATGGACAGGGTTGACGGCCCTGACGGAGATACGCAGTATTTT
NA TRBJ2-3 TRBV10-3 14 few CAIQPSREADTQYF TGTGCCATCCAACCCTCCAGGGAGGCAGATACGCAGTATTTT
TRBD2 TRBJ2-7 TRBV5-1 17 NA CASSFEASGSRGYEQYF TGCGCCAGCAGCTTTGAAGCTAGCGGGAGCAGGGGGTACGAGCAGTACTTC
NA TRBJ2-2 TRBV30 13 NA CAWSVSYHGELFF TGTGCCTGGAGTGTATCCTACCACGGGGAGCTGTTTTTT
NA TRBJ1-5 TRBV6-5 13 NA CASSYASGQPQHF TGTGCCAGCAGTTACGCGTCTGGTCAGCCCCAGCATTTT